This T cell receptor (beta chain) appears in the sequencing data of a study of T-cell memory formation after mild COVID-19 (dated by TCRdb to the early 2020s). As for the study more broadly: Most TCR sequence clusters were specific to one of the two donors. T-cell clones expanding and contracting after mild COVID-19 in two donors were tracked by longitudinal TCRalpha and TCRbeta repertoire sequencing. Two young, previously healthy adult volunteers made up the cohort, one male and one female.

A distance of 10 bases separates the germline ends of V and J, which lose 7 bases and 0 bases respectively. Per the germline V gene, MNHNS is the CDR1 and SASEGT is the CDR2. The CDR3 starts with the cysteine, ends with the phenylalanine, and has 15 residues. The kept DNA is CDR3 alone, 45 bases in frame from the first base. PBMCs were isolated by Ficoll-Paque density gradient centrifugation. TCRdb lists the instrument as Illumina NovaSeq 6000. cDNA libraries for TCRalpha and TCRbeta were prepared by 5'RACE using constant-segment primers, with sample barcodes and unique molecular identifiers added. RNA was extracted from every sample with Trizol reagent. Libraries were amplified in two PCR steps, with a second sample barcode and Illumina TruSeq adapters added in the second step. Libraries were sequenced on an Illumina NovaSeq with 2 x 150 bp paired-end reads. Turning to the authors' computational methods: Reads were demultiplexed and collapsed into UMI-guided consensus sequences with migec v1.2.7. With mixcr v2.1.11, UMI consensuses were aligned to TRA and TRB V and J templates and assembled into clonotypes. A clonotype was counted as expanded or contracted only when both edgeR and NoisET called the clonotype significant, with the noise models trained on biological replicates. edgeR calls used a false discovery rate-adjusted p below 0.01 and a log2 fold-change threshold of 1. As an exploratory analysis of dynamics, max-normalized trajectories of the 1000 most abundant clonotypes were examined by PCA with hierarchical clustering. Each responding clone was given a CD4 or CD8 phenotype based on the CD4+ and CD8+ repertoires, which had been sequenced separately. Starting from the raw public reads, TCRdb applied fastp trimming at Q25, assembled clones with MiXCR and retained in-frame beta chains. Every distinct CDR3 protein forms one entry, paired with its most common genes and DNA. It is TCRdb's table, rather than the study itself, that gives the V and J calls and clone size. In all, the sample holds fewer than 50,000 distinct CDR3 sequences, and roughly 12% of those were seen once. Over 20% of the sample goes to the ten largest clones.

Summary of the overall study and its limitations: Contracting CD4+ clones were located mainly in the CM and EM memory subsets, whereas CD8+ clones were found to be enriched in EMRA. From day 15 to 85, contracting clones showed balanced CD4/CD8 phenotypes, whereas a second wave of clones that expanded from day 15 to 37 leaned towards CD4+. Only two mild cases were covered by the study, and larger cohorts that include severe cases with pre-infection samples were considered necessary. SARS-CoV-2 specificity of the second-wave clones peaking on day 37 was not confirmed. Some responding clones were found in pre-infection memory, which suggests that pre-existing cross-reactive memory T cells took part in the SARS-CoV-2 response.

This clonotype was detected a few times. Its antigen remains unidentified. Base quality data are lacking; no much larger clone is found one base away. The receptor chain draws on TRBV6-1 and TRBJ2-6; the D segment cannot be called with confidence. The origin of this receptor is a man aged 18 to 30 who had mild COVID-19 (a few samples of this study predate the infection). The sample titles of this study are shuffled in the database, so cell type and time point are left out; the donor was told from shared clones. Material for sequencing was PBMCs or a T cell subset sorted from them (not recorded which). The sequence in DNA is TGTGCCAGCAATACCTGGTACTCTGGGGCCAACGTCCTGACTTTC. Translated, it gives CASNTWYSGANVLTF.